This entry concerns a single T cell receptor beta chain. Repertoires were generated with immunoSEQ multiplex PCR, while TCRdb's copy carries only in-frame clones and drops some. The data show under 100,000 clones, roughly 96% seen once. The data belong to a study of technical replicates of blood from a few donors. The TCR comes from a human donor in good health. The sequencing sample was made of T cells isolated from PBMCs.

The CDR3 nucleotides are TGTGCCAGCAGCTTACTGGGACAGGGATACGAGCAGTACTTC. It is translated as CASSLLGQGYEQYF. The rearrangement links TRBV7-8 to TRBJ2-7; 9 nucleotides agree with TRBD1. The CDR3 covers 14 residues. Looked up from germline, CDR1 is SGHVS and CDR2 is FQNEAQ. J was trimmed by 4 bases and V by 2 bases; bases with no gene match: 3. The complete variable domain, with remaining parts taken from reference TRBV7-8 and TRBJ2-7, reads GAGVSQSPRYKVAKRGQDVALRCDPISGHVSLFWYQQALGQGPEFLTYFQNEAQLDKSGLPSDRFFAERPEGSVSTLKIQRTQQEDSAVYLCASSLLGQGYEQYFGPGTRLTVT.